The 16 T cell receptor beta chains below come from one sample, sequenced in a study of blood T cells in healthy people across ages. The authors ran a second PCR of roughly 7 to 11 cycles using a sample-barcoded 5' primer and a J-beta primer mix. TCRdb re-called the 5' RACE reads with MiXCR, one entry per CDR3 protein. In the table there are fewer than 800,000 distinct CDR3 sequences, 32% of which are singletons. The sample consisted of blood. These receptors all come from a woman aged 80 or over in good health.

This clonotype turned up a few times. This sequence may be a read error, since a much larger clone differs from it by one base. This sequence joins TRBV7-2 and TRBJ2-3, with a tentative D call TRBD1 (5 bases). V dropped 1 base and J dropped 9 bases, with 8 bases sitting between them. This CDR3 has 12 residues. CDR1 is SGHTA and CDR2 is FQGNSA in the germline V gene. CDR3 residues: CASSLGGRTQYF. The CDR3 nucleotides read TGTGCCAGCAGCTTAGGGGGCCGGACGCAGTATTTT.

In the case of this clonotype: One end of the junction does not line up with germline, which may come from a read error. This rearrangement joins TRBV12-3 or TRBV12-4 to TRBJ1-1; D uncertain. The CDR3 covers 13 residues. The CDR3 sequence is CTSRSRQNTEAFF. The CDR3 DNA reads TGTACCAGCAGAAGCCGACAGAACACTGAAGCTTTCTTT.

The table lists this clonotype with many counts. CDR3: CASRESGTGIYGYTF. CDR3 coding DNA: TGTGCCAGCAGGGAATCCGGGACAGGGATCTATGGCTACACCTTC. The V call is TRBV6-5, the J call TRBJ1-2, with 9 bases matching TRBD1. Germline lookup yields CDR1 MNHEY and CDR2 SVGAGI. The length of the CDR3 is 15 residues. J was trimmed by 4 bases and V by 6 bases; bases with no gene match: 9.

The table lists this clonotype with many counts. J is TRBJ2-3 and V is TRBV13, with D maybe TRBD2 (6 bases). Germline V gene lookup returns CDR1 PRHDT and CDR2 FYEKMQ (reference sequence). The CDR3 totals 14 residues. V lost 3 bases to trimming and J lost 3 bases, with 10 bases between them. The CDR3 DNA reads TGTGCCAGCAGCTTGGGTCGGGGGACAGATACGCAGTATTTT. Translating gives CASSLGRGTDTQYF.

This CDR3 is CASSYGQGICYGYTF. The CDR3 DNA sequence: TGTGCCAGCAGCTACGGACAGGGGATCTGCTATGGCTACACCTTC. The chain combines TRBV7-2 with TRBJ1-2; 9 bases are a match to TRBD1. The CDR3 loop spans 15 amino acids. Trimming removed 4 bases from V and 4 bases from J; junction bases left unmatched: 7. CDR1 is SGHTA and CDR2 is FQGNSA in the germline V gene.

The chain employs TRBV27 and TRBJ2-5; 7 bases match TRBD1. Trimming cost V 6 bases and J 5 bases; bases outside gene matches: 6. From germline, CDR1 is MNHEY and CDR2 SMNVEV (reference sequence). This CDR3 has 13 amino acids. Here the CDR3 DNA reads TGTGCCAGCAGACCAACAGGGGTCGAGACCCAGTACTTC. Translation: CASRPTGVETQYF.

This sequence joins TRBV7-2 and TRBJ1-1; possibly TRBD1 for D (5 bases). From germline, CDR1 is SGHTA and CDR2 FQGNSA. V gave up 1 base and J gave up 6 bases, with 15 bases separating them. The CDR3 extends over 15 amino acids. The CDR3 DNA reads as TGTGCCAGCAGCTTAGGGTTGGGGGGGATAGCTGAAGCTTTCTTT. Amino acid sequence: CASSLGLGGIAEAFF.

This clonotype was seen ten or more times. This chain connects TRBV6-6 to TRBJ2-5, with 8 bases fitting TRBD2. Trimming at V came to 7 bases and at J to 5 bases, leaving 12 bases not matched to a gene. The germline V gene has CDR1 MNHNY and CDR2 SVGAGI (reference sequence). This CDR3 has 15 amino acids. In DNA, the CDR3 is TGTGCCAGCATTGTTAGCGGGGCCCTGGGGGAGACCCAGTACTTC. It translates to CASIVSGALGETQYF.

This clonotype was counted many times. The chain couples TRBV28 to TRBJ2-5; D call uncertain. CDR1 and CDR2 from the germline V gene are MDHEN and SYDVKM. The CDR3 totals 13 residues. Trimming left V 4 bases short and J 7 bases short, with 13 bases between. CDR3 amino acids: CASSSGTRGTQYF. For the CDR3, the DNA is TGTGCCAGCAGTTCCGGAACTCGAGGGACCCAGTACTTC.

The V and J genes are TRBV20-1 and TRBJ2-7; D gene unclear. CDR1 DFQATT and CDR2 SNEGSKA come from the germline V gene (reference sequence). The CDR3 contains 11 residues. Between the trimmed V and J ends, which lost 0 bases and 7 bases, there was a span of 7 bases. In nucleotides, the CDR3 is TGCAGTGCTAGAGAGGACGGGGAGCAGTACTTC. Translation gives CSAREDGEQYF.

This clonotype was seen at least ten times. The chain couples TRBV20-1 to TRBJ2-3, with D possibly being TRBD1 or TRBD2 (5 bases each). Trimming pared 0 bases from V and 6 bases from J, leaving 10 bases between. Germline-derived CDR1 and CDR2 are DFQATT and SNEGSKA (reference sequence). The CDR3 has 13 amino acids. The CDR3 is CSARDPGRDTQYF. For the CDR3, the DNA is TGCAGTGCTAGAGATCCGGGGCGGGATACGCAGTATTTT.

The sample holds many counts of this clonotype. The V and J genes are TRBV18 and TRBJ1-5; maybe TRBD1 (5 bases). Trimming took off 3 bases at V and 4 bases at J, with 10 bases between the two ends. From germline, CDR1 is KGHSH and CDR2 LQKENI. The CDR3 runs to 14 residues. The CDR3 sequence is CASSPSGQNQPQHF. DNA of the CDR3: TGTGCCAGCTCACCGTCAGGGCAAAATCAGCCCCAGCATTTT.

In its sample, this clonotype was seen many times. The CDR3 sequence is CASSSLGSSLTYEQYF. The CDR3 nucleotides read TGTGCCAGCAGCTCCCTAGGTTCGTCCTTAACCTACGAGCAGTACTTC. The genes are TRBV7-3 and TRBJ2-7; D remains unclear. The CDR3 extends over 16 amino acids. Trimming shortened V by 4 bases and J by 2 bases, and 18 bases separated the two germline ends. CDR1 SGHTA and CDR2 FQGTGA come from the germline V gene.

This clonotype was found many times. The chain joins TRBV4-3 to TRBJ1-2; D is uncertain. The germline gives CDR1 LGHNA, CDR2 YSLEER. V shed 0 bases and J shed 3 bases, with 8 bases lying between them. This CDR3 is 14 amino acids long. CDR3 residues: CASSQDVEDYGYTF. The CDR3 coding sequence is TGCGCCAGCAGCCAAGATGTGGAGGACTATGGCTACACCTTC.

This clonotype was observed many times. The chain has TRBV7-2 and TRBJ2-3; 9 positions agree with TRBD2. Germline V CDR1 and CDR2: SGHTA, FQGNSA. V trimming: 7 bases; J trimming: 1 base; junction bases outside the gene matches: 6. This CDR3 is 15 amino acids long. For the CDR3, the DNA is TGTGCCAGCAACCAGCGGGGGGCCGGCACAGATACGCAGTATTTT. This translates into CASNQRGAGTDTQYF.

Worth noting for this clonotype: A much larger clone sits a single nucleotide away, making a read error possible. This chain uses TRBV2 with TRBJ2-5; 8 bases fit TRBD1. This CDR3 comprises 16 residues. V was clipped by 1 base and J by 11 bases; unmatched bases: 15. Germline loops: CDR1 SNHLY, CDR2 FYNNEI. This CDR3 is CASSEGPGGPNNEQYF. As DNA, the CDR3 is TGTGCCAGCAGTGAAGGGCCAGGGGGCCCCAACAATGAGCAGTACTTC.